This TCR beta chain was recovered during a study of blood T cell repertoires in COVID-19. Looking at the study overall: The analysed material was cDNA or gDNA that came from T cells, B-cell-depleted T cells, or PBMCs.

This table comes from immunoSEQ multiplex PCR, and its TCRdb copy is limited to in-frame clones, with some not included. The data hold more than 100,000 clones, with nearly 90% observed a single time. As concerns this clone: The junction and the germline gene differ at one end; a read error may be behind it. The same CDR3 arises from other DNA sequences in this sample as well.

The specimen sequenced was peripheral blood. This clonotype originated in a man between 45 and 60 years old in a cohort sampled during active COVID-19.

The CDR3 sequence is CASSFGAVNTGELFF. CDR3 in DNA: TGTGCTAGCAGCTTTGGAGCGGTAAACACCGGGGAGCTGTTTTTT. The chain is built from TRBV5-8 and TRBJ2-2; D is perhaps TRBD2 (5 bases). This CDR3 has 15 amino acids. Per germline, CDR1 SGHTS and CDR2 YDEGEE.